The 20 T cell receptor beta chains listed next were all sequenced from one sample in a study of response to subunit inactivated influenza vaccine. From the RT-PCR reads, TCRdb called clonotypes with MiXCR, one entry per CDR3 protein. The sample has around 530,000 distinct CDR3 sequences, 12% seen once. The sequencing here drew on PBMCs from blood, taken on the day of vaccination. All receptors come from a man aged 45-65 years who received an inactivated influenza vaccine.

V is TRBV27 and J is TRBJ2-1; 7 bases line up with TRBD2. The CDR3 totals 14 residues. Trimming at V came to 2 bases and at J to 5 bases, leaving 3 bases not matched to a gene. Germline-derived CDR1 and CDR2 are MNHEY and SMNVEV (reference sequence). The CDR3 region is CASSLVGGHNEQFF. CDR3 nucleotide sequence: TGTGCCAGCAGTTTAGTGGGAGGGCACAATGAGCAGTTCTTC.

This clonotype was seen a handful of times. V and J are TRBV5-8 and TRBJ1-6, with D hard to call. The V and J ends lost 0 bases and 0 bases respectively, with 10 bases between them. Germline V gene data show CDR1 as SGHTS and CDR2 as YDEGEE. This CDR3 has 17 residues. CDR3 region: CASSLGRLSSYNSPLHF. The CDR3 nucleotides are TGTGCCAGCAGCTTGGGCAGACTAAGCTCCTATAATTCACCCCTCCACTTT.

The rearrangement joins TRBV12-3 or TRBV12-4 to TRBJ1-1; 7 nucleotides line up with TRBD1. J lost 3 bases, V lost 6 bases, and 10 bases had no gene match. The CDR3 covers 15 residues. The CDR3 DNA reads as TGTGCCAGCAGCCCGTCGACAGGGTACTACACTGAAGCTTTCTTT. Residues: CASSPSTGYYTEAFF.

This chain uses TRBV29-1 with TRBJ2-1; TRBD2 agrees at 11 bases. From germline, CDR1 is SQVTM and CDR2 ANQGSEA. The CDR3 sequence is 15 residues long. V trimming: 7 bases; J trimming: 0 bases; junction bases outside the gene matches: 5. CDR3 in DNA: TGCAGCGCCCGAGGGACTAGCGGCTCCTACAATGAGCAGTTCTTC. Amino acids: CSARGTSGSYNEQFF.

The chain is built from TRBV7-2 and TRBJ2-3; 9 bases match TRBD1. Germline V gives CDR1 SGHTA, CDR2 FQGNSA. The CDR3 contains 17 residues. The J segment lost 4 bases and the V segment lost 5 bases, leaving 13 bases of the junction unmatched. The CDR3 sequence is CASSHRSPDRGSDTQYF. DNA of the CDR3: TGTGCCAGCAGCCACCGCTCACCCGACAGGGGGTCAGATACGCAGTATTTT.

This clonotype appeared a few times. The chain is built from TRBV20-1 and TRBJ1-1; TRBD1 aligns across 9 bases. The junction had 9 bases not matched to a gene; V was cut back by 2 bases and J by 5 bases. Germline CDR1 reads DFQATT; CDR2 reads SNEGSKA (reference sequence). The CDR3 loop spans 15 amino acids. CDR3 region: CSARQAQGALTEAFF. CDR3 bases: TGCAGTGCTAGACAAGCACAGGGGGCGCTTACTGAAGCTTTCTTT.

This clonotype was recorded many times. The V and J genes are TRBV7-2 and TRBJ2-3; TRBD2 matches at 12 bases. Germline-derived CDR1 and CDR2 are SGHTA and FQGNSA. J gave up 4 bases and V 4 bases, and 3 bases lay outside the gene matches. This CDR3 has 15 amino acids. CDR3 DNA sequence: TGTGCCAGCAGCTCCCGACTAGCGGGAGCAGATACGCAGTATTTT. It specifies CASSSRLAGADTQYF. The whole variable domain, remainder taken from reference TRBV7-2 and TRBJ2-3, is GAGVSQSPSNKVTEKGKDVELRCDPISGHTALYWYRQSLGQGLEFLIYFQGNSAPDKSGLPSDRFSAERTGGSVSTLTIQRTQQEDSAVYLCASSSRLAGADTQYFGPGTRLTVL.

The chain employs TRBV5-1 and TRBJ2-1; 10 bases align to TRBD2. Trimming cost V 3 bases and J 6 bases; bases outside gene matches: 6. Germline CDR1 reads SGHRS; CDR2 reads YFSETQ. The CDR3 loop spans 15 amino acids. The CDR3 reads CASSSLAGEINEQFF. In DNA, the CDR3 is TGCGCCAGCAGCTCTCTAGCGGGAGAAATCAATGAGCAGTTCTTC. The variable domain in full, with the rest retrieved from reference TRBV5-1 and TRBJ2-1, is KAGVTQTPRYLIKTRGQQVTLSCSPISGHRSVSWYQQTPGQGLQFLFEYFSETQRNKGNFPGRFSGRQFSNSRSEMNVSTLELGDSALYLCASSSLAGEINEQFFGPGTRLTVL.

The chain is built from TRBV9 and TRBJ2-5; D may be TRBD1 or TRBD2 (5 bases each). The CDR3 has 14 residues. CDR1 and CDR2 (germline): SGDLS, YYNGEE. V was trimmed by 0 bases and J by 5 bases, leaving 11 bases between them. The CDR3 loop is CASSVASGRETQYF. As DNA, the CDR3 is TGTGCCAGCAGCGTAGCCTCGGGACGGGAGACCCAGTACTTC.

Many counts were recorded for this clonotype. This rearrangement joins TRBV29-1 to TRBJ1-1, with 11 positions matching TRBD1. V dropped 0 bases and J dropped 13; count of bases not matched to a gene: 16. Germline CDR1 SQVTM, CDR2 ANQGSEA. The CDR3 extends over 16 amino acids. CDR3: CSVEDTRGQGGSLLFF. The CDR3 bases are TGCAGCGTTGAAGATACGAGGGGACAGGGGGGATCCCTCCTTTTCTTT.

This clonotype was picked up many times. The genes are TRBV15 and TRBJ2-1, with D maybe TRBD2 (6 bases). CDR3 length: 12 amino acids. Germline V gene data show CDR1 as LNHNV and CDR2 as YYDKDF (reference sequence). V gave up 3 bases and J gave up 11 bases, with 11 bases separating them. The CDR3 DNA follows: TGTGCCACCAGCAGGAGGGAGGAGCAGCAGTTCTTC. Translation gives CATSRREEQQFF.

Only a few counts were recorded for this clonotype. The chain carries TRBV7-3 and TRBJ2-1; 10 bases fit TRBD2. CDR1 is SGHTA, CDR2 FQGTGA, per germline. The CDR3 totals 16 residues. V lost 3 bases and J lost 3; bases outside the gene matches: 5. CDR3 sequence reads: CASSFLAGEVYNEQFF. For the CDR3, the DNA is TGTGCCAGCAGCTTCCTAGCGGGAGAGGTCTACAATGAGCAGTTCTTC.

There are a few counts of this clonotype. The J gene is TRBJ2-3, the V gene TRBV5-1; TRBD1 aligns across 9 bases. Trimming removed 7 bases from V and 0 bases from J; junction bases left unmatched: 0. Germline assignment: CDR1 SGHRS and CDR2 YFSETQ. This CDR3 is 13 amino acids long. This CDR3 reads CASGTGSTDTQYF. The DNA for the CDR3 is TGCGCCAGCGGGACAGGGAGCACAGATACGCAGTATTTT.

The V and J genes are TRBV11-1 and TRBJ2-3; D tentatively reads TRBD1 or TRBD2 (6 bases each). Trimming took 1 base from V and 4 from J, leaving 21 bases between them. Germline lookup yields CDR1 SGHAT and CDR2 FQDESV (reference sequence). This CDR3 is 18 amino acids long. The CDR3 reads CASSLVLGGPASPDTQYF. The CDR3 bases are TGTGCCAGCAGCTTAGTTTTGGGGGGCCCCGCCTCCCCAGATACGCAGTATTTT.

This clonotype was detected ten times or more. V is TRBV11-2 and J is TRBJ2-3; D might be TRBD1 (6 bases). The germline CDR1 and CDR2 sequences are SGHAT and FQNNGV. The CDR3 extends over 15 amino acids. Trimming took 0 bases from V and 2 from J, leaving 9 bases between them. This CDR3 is CASSLDQGHTDTQYF. As DNA, the CDR3 is TGTGCCAGCAGCTTAGATCAGGGACACACAGATACGCAGTATTTT.

This clonotype was recorded a few times. The rearrangement joins TRBV3-1 to TRBJ2-2, with D perhaps matching TRBD2 (6 bases). The germline V gene encodes CDR1 LGHDT and CDR2 YNNKEL (reference sequence). Trimming left V 4 bases short and J 7 bases short, with 16 bases between. The CDR3 runs 15 residues. CDR3 sequence reads: CASSPREGGGGELFF. The DNA for the CDR3 is TGTGCCAGCAGCCCCCGCGAGGGAGGTGGCGGGGAGCTGTTTTTT.

This clonotype has a handful of counts. The rearrangement joins TRBV7-2 to TRBJ1-4; possibly TRBD1 for D (6 bases). This CDR3 is 14 amino acids long. The V end lost 3 bases, the J end lost 7 bases, and 12 bases lay between the germline ends. The germline V gene encodes CDR1 SGHTA and CDR2 FQGNSA. The CDR3 protein is CASSLDRPSEKLFF. The CDR3 DNA sequence: TGTGCCAGCAGCTTGGACAGACCTTCTGAAAAACTGTTTTTT.

This sequence joins TRBV6-1 and TRBJ2-5; possible D gene TRBD1, 6 bases. Germline values: CDR1 MNHNS, CDR2 SASEGT. V lost 6 bases to trimming and J lost 5 bases, with 19 bases between them. The CDR3 runs to 15 residues. The CDR3: CASRLRGRGSETQYF. For the CDR3, the DNA is TGTGCCAGCAGACTAAGGGGCAGGGGAAGCGAGACCCAGTACTTC.

The chain uses TRBV7-9 and TRBJ2-7; 9 nucleotides line up with TRBD2. The V segment lost 2 bases and the J segment 4 bases; nucleotides outside the gene matches: 12. The CDR3 length is 17 residues. The germline gives CDR1 SEHNR, CDR2 FQNEAQ (reference sequence). CDR3 residues: CASSLQVGLAGRYEQYF. The DNA of the CDR3 is TGTGCCAGCAGCTTACAAGTCGGGCTAGCGGGACGGTACGAGCAGTACTTC.

As concerns this clonotype: The germline gene is not matched at one end of the junction; a read error may be the cause. This sequence joins TRBV5-1 and TRBJ2-7; D gene uncertain. This CDR3 has 12 residues. The germline V gene encodes CDR1 SGHRS and CDR2 YFSETQ. The CDR3 sequence is CASSLDSYEKYF. The CDR3 coding sequence is TGCGCCAGCAGCTTGGATAGCTACGAGAAGTACTTC. The whole variable domain, remainder taken from reference TRBV5-1 and TRBJ2-7, is KAGVTQTPRYLIKTRGQQVTLSCSPISGHRSVSWYQQTPGQGLQFLFEYFSETQRNKGNFPGRFSGRQFSNSRSEMNVSTLELGDSALYLCASSLDSYEKYFGPGTRLTVT.